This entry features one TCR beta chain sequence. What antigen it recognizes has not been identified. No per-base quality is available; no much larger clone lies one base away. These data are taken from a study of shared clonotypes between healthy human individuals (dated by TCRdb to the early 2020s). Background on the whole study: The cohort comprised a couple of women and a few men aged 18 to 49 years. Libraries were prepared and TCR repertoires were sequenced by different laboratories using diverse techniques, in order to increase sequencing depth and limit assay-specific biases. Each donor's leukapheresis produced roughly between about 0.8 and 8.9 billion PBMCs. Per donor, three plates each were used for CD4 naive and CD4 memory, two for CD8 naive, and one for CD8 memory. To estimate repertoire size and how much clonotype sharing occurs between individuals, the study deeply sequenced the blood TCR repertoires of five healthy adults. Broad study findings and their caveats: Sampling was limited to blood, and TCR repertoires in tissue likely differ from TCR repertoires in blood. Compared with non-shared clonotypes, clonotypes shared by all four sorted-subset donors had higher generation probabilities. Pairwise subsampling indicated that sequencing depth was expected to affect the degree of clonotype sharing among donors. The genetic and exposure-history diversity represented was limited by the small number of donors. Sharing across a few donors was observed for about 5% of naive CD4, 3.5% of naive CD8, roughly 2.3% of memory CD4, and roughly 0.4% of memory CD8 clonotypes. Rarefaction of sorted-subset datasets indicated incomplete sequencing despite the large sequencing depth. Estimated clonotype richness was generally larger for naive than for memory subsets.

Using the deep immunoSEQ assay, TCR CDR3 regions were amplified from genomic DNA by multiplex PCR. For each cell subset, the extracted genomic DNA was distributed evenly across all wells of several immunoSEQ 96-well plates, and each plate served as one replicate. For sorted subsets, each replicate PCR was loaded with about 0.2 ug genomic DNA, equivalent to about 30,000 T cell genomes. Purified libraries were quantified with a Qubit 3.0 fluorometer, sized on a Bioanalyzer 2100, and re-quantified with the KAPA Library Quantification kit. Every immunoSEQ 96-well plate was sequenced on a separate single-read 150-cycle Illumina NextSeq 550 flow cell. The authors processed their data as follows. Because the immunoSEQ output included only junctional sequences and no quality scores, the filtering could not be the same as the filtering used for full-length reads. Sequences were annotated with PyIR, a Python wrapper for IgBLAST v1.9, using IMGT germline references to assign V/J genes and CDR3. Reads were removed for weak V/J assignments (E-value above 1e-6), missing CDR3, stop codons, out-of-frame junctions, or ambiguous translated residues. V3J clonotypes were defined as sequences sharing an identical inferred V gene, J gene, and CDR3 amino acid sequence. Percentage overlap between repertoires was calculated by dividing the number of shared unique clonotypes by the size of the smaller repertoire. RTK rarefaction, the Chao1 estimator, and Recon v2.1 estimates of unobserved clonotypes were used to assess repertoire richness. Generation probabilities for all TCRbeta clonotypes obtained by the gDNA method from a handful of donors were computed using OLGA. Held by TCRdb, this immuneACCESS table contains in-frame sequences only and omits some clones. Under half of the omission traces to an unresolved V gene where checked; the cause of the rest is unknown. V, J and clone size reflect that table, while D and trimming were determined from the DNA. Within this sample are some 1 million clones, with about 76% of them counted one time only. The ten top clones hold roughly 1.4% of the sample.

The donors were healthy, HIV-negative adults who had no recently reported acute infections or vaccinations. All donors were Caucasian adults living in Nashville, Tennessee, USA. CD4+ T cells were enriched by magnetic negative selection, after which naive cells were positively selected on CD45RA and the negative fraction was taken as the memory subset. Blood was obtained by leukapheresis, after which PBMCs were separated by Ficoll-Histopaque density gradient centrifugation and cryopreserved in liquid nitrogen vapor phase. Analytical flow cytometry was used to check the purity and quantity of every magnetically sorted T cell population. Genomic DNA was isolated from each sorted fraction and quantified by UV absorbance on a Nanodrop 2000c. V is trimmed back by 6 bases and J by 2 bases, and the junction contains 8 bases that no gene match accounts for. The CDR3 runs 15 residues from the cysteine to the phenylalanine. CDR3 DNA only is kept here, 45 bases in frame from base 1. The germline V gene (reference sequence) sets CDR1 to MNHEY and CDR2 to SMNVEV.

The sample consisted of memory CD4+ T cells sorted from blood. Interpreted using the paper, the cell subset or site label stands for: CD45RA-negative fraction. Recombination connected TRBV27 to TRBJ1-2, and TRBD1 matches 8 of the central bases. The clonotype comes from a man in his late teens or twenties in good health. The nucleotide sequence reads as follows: TGTGCCAGCAGCAGATTTTGGACAGGGAACTATGGCTACACCTTC. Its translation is CASSRFWTGNYGYTF.